The clone carrying this T cell receptor (beta chain) turned up a few times. The sample is drawn from a study of multiple sclerosis patients with progressive multifocal leukoencephalopathy. In germline, CDR1 is LNHDA, CDR2 SQIVND (reference sequence). V dropped 5 bases and J dropped 1 base, with 8 bases sitting between them. The CDR3 contains 13 residues. The time point here: about six months of natalizumab therapy. Profiling relied on immunoSEQ multiplex PCR, and the TCRdb table lists in-frame clones only, not all of them. The profile shows 29,000 or so clones, roughly 91% of them singletons. The source of this sequence is a human donor with multiple sclerosis. The chain couples TRBV19 to TRBJ1-1, with D uncertain. The specimen comprised PBMCs, sampled from a patient treated with natalizumab. CDR3: CASSWLGNTEAFF. CDR3 coding DNA: TGTGCCAGTAGTTGGTTGGGGAACACTGAAGCTTTCTTT.